This TCR beta chain was retrieved from a study of regulatory T cells in long-lasting Graves disease. Arm-PCR of CDR3 regions with iRepertoire HTBI primers generated TCR beta libraries. TCRdb analysed the multiplex PCR reads with MiXCR anew, one entry per CDR3 protein. The sample includes some 600,000 distinct CDR3 sequences, about 16% seen only once; the top ten take around 12%. Time point here: newly diagnosed GD, antithyroid drugs for less than 3 months. PBMCs provided the RNA from which the TCR library was made. The CDR3 length is 13 residues. Between the trimmed V and J ends, which lost 5 bases and 8 bases, there was a span of 14 bases. Germline V CDR1 and CDR2: MNHEY, SMNVEV (reference sequence). This clonotype turned up a few times. The same data also went into a second study, on T cells in Graves' hyperthyroidism and ophthalmopathy.

The clonotype comes from a man between 18 and 35 years old with Graves disease. The chain links TRBV27 to TRBJ2-3, with a possible D match to TRBD1 (6 bases). The material was peripheral blood mononuclear cells (PBMCs), obtained at new diagnosis, from a patient treated with antithyroid drugs. CDR3 in DNA: TGTGCCAGCAGTCTCATACAGGGTGGTACGCAGTATTTT. This encodes CASSLIQGGTQYF.